This TCR beta chain was found in a study of PD-L1 blockade in urothelial cancer. Study at large: Investigators checked blood 3 weeks (second dose) and 6 weeks after treatment start.

The authors spiked synthetic TCR analog templates into each PCR. Clones were sequenced by immunoSEQ multiplex PCR, and TCRdb holds only the in-frame ones, with some missing. The sample lists 50,000 to 60,000 clones; about 80% were seen once. The germline V gene has CDR1 LNHDA and CDR2 SQIVND (reference sequence). The CDR3 sequence is 16 residues long. Trimming left V 5 bases short and J 2 bases short, with 19 bases between. This clone has a handful of counts. Source: PBMCs, taken around atezolizumab (anti-PD-L1) treatment. The receptor's source is a middle-aged man with urothelial cancer. This chain links TRBV19 with TRBJ2-7; maybe TRBD2 (6 bases). The CDR3 DNA reads TGTGCCAGTAGTGCAAGGGAGGAAGCATCAACCTACGAGCAGTACTTC. This translates into CASSAREEASTYEQYF. The variable domain in full, completed from reference TRBV19 and TRBJ2-7, reads DGGITQSPKYLFRKEGQNVTLSCEQNLNHDAMYWYRQDPGQGLRLIYYSQIVNDFQKGDIAEGYSVSREKKESFPLTVTSAQKNPTAFYLCASSAREEASTYEQYFGPGTRLTVT.